Listed here are 6 T cell receptor beta chains from one sample, sequenced in a study of T cell clonality in common variable immunodeficiency. These receptors have no known antigen. General study findings and limits: Reportedly, TCR beta sequences from common variable immunodeficiency showed fewer deletions and N-nucleotide insertions.

Method: immunoSEQ multiplex PCR; TCRdb's copy keeps in-frame clones and lacks some. This sample carries some 26,000 clones, none of them present only once. Sequencing input: peripheral blood mononuclear cells. The source is a human donor with common variable immunodeficiency.

This clone was seen only a few times. The read terminates 3 residues before the CDR3 end, so the remaining end is supplied by the germline J gene. The chain is built from TRBV2 and TRBJ2-1; D possibly corresponds to TRBD2 (6 bases). With 8 bases removed from V and 0 bases from J, the gap between germline ends came to 11 bases. This CDR3 has 14 residues. The germline V gene encodes CDR1 SNHLY and CDR2 FYNNEI. The CDR3 region is CASCSSASYNEQFF. Incomplete CDR3 DNA: TGTGCCAGCTGTTCTAGCGCCTCCTACAATGAG.

Points on this clone: The read finishes 3 residues shy of the CDR3 end, and the germline J gene is used to complete it. This rearrangement joins TRBV19 to TRBJ2-3; 7 nucleotides match TRBD2. Losses at the gene ends were 5 bases for V and 0 bases for J; bases not matched to a gene: 11. This CDR3 is built from 17 residues. Germline V CDR1 and CDR2: LNHDA, SQIVND (reference sequence). CDR3 residues: CASSVGGGRSSTDTQYF. The CDR3 bases that were read are TGTGCCAGTAGTGTAGGTGGCGGGAGATCAAGCACAGATACG.

A note on this clone: Read coverage stops 3 residues before the CDR3 terminus; the germline J gene supplies the remainder. The rearrangement uses TRBV10-2 and TRBJ2-7, with D tentatively TRBD2 (6 bases). The ends were cut back, 6 bases at V and 2 bases at J, with 11 bases in the middle. CDR1 is WSHSY, CDR2 SAAADI, per germline. The CDR3 extends over 13 amino acids. CDR3 protein: CASRSGPTYEQYF. Partial CDR3 DNA: TGCGCCAGCAGGAGCGGGCCAACCTACGAG.

This clone was seen only a few times. The read stops 3 residues short of the end of the CDR3; the missing end is completed from the germline J gene. The V and J genes are TRBV20-1 and TRBJ2-1; TRBD2 matches 7 bases. V lost 0 bases, J lost 8 bases, and 13 bases stayed unmatched. The CDR3 spans 16 residues. The germline gives CDR1 DFQATT, CDR2 SNEGSKA (reference sequence). CDR3 in amino acids: CSARDVGLPRYYEQFF. Partial CDR3 DNA: TGCAGTGCTAGAGATGTGGGACTACCCCGTTACTATGAG.

This clone is labeled as medium-sized. Read sequence stops 3 residues before the CDR3 end, and the germline J gene provides the missing end. The chain recombines TRBV9 with TRBJ2-3; 8 bases map to TRBD2. This CDR3 has 16 residues. Germline CDR1 and CDR2: SGDLS and YYNGEE. CDR3 bases read: TGTGCCAGCAGCGGTCCCCCCGGTGCGGGAGGAGACACG. It yields the protein CASSGPPGAGGDT. The CDR3 in its entirety is CASSGPPGAGGDTQYF.

This clone was counted a few times. The read ends 3 residues shy of where the CDR3 ends; the end is completed using the germline J gene. The rearrangement links TRBV7-9 to TRBJ2-1; a possible D gene is TRBD2 (5 bases). This CDR3 region has 15 residues. Germline CDR1 is SEHNR and CDR2 is FQNEAQ (reference sequence). The germline V and J ends were trimmed by 2 bases and 2 bases, with 10 bases remaining between them. The sequenced CDR3 bases are TGTGCCAGCAGCTTAAGCGGACGGACCTACAATGAG. Protein sequence: CASSLSGRTYNE. The entire CDR3 protein is CASSLSGRTYNEQFF.